These 7 T cell receptor beta chains were sequenced from one sample in a study of blood T cell repertoires in COVID-19. Sequenced by immunoSEQ multiplex PCR; TCRdb stores in-frame clones only, minus some. In the table there are 250,000 to 350,000 clones, around 90% of which are singletons. The specimen sequenced was PBMCs or T cells enriched from blood (not recorded which). The source of these receptors is a woman between 18 and 29 years old with acute COVID-19.

V is TRBV5-6 and J is TRBJ2-7, with 10 bases that match TRBD2. J gave up 2 bases and V 0 bases, and 11 bases lay outside the gene matches. This CDR3 spans 18 amino acids. CDR1 and CDR2 (germline): SGHDT, YYEEEE. The CDR3 region is CASSLEGSTSGNPYEQYF. Written as DNA, the CDR3 is TGTGCCAGCAGCTTGGAGGGGAGTACTAGCGGGAACCCCTACGAGCAGTACTTC.

This clone was detected only once. V and J are TRBV9 and TRBJ2-7; 10 bases map to TRBD1. Per germline, CDR1 SGDLS and CDR2 YYNGEE. The CDR3 is made up of 16 amino acids. The ends lost 4 bases at V and 4 bases at J; junction bases unmatched: 11. The CDR3 reads CASSLTGGGDGYEQYF. DNA of the CDR3: TGTGCCAGCAGCCTGACAGGGGGCGGTGACGGTTACGAGCAGTACTTC.

The rearrangement links TRBV24-1 to TRBJ2-1, with 11 positions matching TRBD2. This CDR3 spans 17 amino acids. CDR1 is KGHDR and CDR2 is SFDVKD in the germline V gene. The V gene end was trimmed by 3 bases and the J gene end by 5 bases; junction bases not matched to a gene: 8. The CDR3 DNA reads TGTGCCACCAGTGATGTAGCGGGAGGGTCCCTAAACAATGAGCAGTTCTTC. Amino acid sequence: CATSDVAGGSLNNEQFF.

This clone was picked up a small number of times. The chain combines TRBV28 with TRBJ1-2; D gene uncertain. Trimming took 0 bases from V and 4 from J, leaving 12 bases between them. CDR3 length: 15 residues. Germline-derived CDR1 and CDR2 are MDHEN and SYDVKM. The DNA for the CDR3 is TGTGCCAGCAGTTTATGGGCTGAGGGCCTCTATGGCTACACCTTC. Translation gives CASSLWAEGLYGYTF.

The rearrangement joins TRBV6-5 to TRBJ2-7; 7 positions match TRBD2. V was clipped by 6 bases and J by 7 bases; unmatched bases: 9. The length of the CDR3 is 13 residues. Germline V CDR1 and CDR2: MNHEY, SVGAGI. DNA for the CDR3: TGTGCCAGCAGGGGGGAGGGGTCCTGGGAGCAGTACTTC. It codes for CASRGEGSWEQYF.

V gene TRBV27 combines with J gene TRBJ2-1; TRBD2 aligns across 14 bases. V shed 6 bases, J shed 5 bases, and the junction held 6 bases outside the gene matches. Germline V gene sequence: CDR1 MNHEY, CDR2 SMNVEV (reference sequence). The CDR3 extends over 16 amino acids. DNA of the CDR3: TGTGCCAGCAGGACTAGCGGGAGGGTGCCAGACAATGAGCAGTTCTTC. Translating it yields CASRTSGRVPDNEQFF.

The chain uses TRBV4-1 and TRBJ2-7; TRBD1 aligns across 8 bases. From germline, CDR1 is MGHRA and CDR2 YSYEKL. The CDR3 totals 14 residues. Trimming removed 3 bases from V and 7 bases from J; junction bases left unmatched: 8. The CDR3 sequence is CASSQNGQGREQYF. CDR3 DNA: TGCGCCAGCAGCCAGAATGGACAGGGAAGGGAGCAGTACTTC.